The 29 T cell receptor beta chains below all came from one sample that was sequenced in a study of cytomegalovirus exposure and HLA in healthy donors. The study ran its PCR with 60 Vbeta and 13 Jbeta primers. Some clones are missing from TCRdb's copy, which holds only in-frame ones; the method was immunoSEQ multiplex PCR. This table holds around 69,000 clones, about 71% found once. The material sequenced was PBMCs. Receptors were obtained from a woman between 50 and 59 years old in good health and CMV-seropositive.

This CDR3 is CASSSNTGPETQYF. CDR3 nucleotides: TGCGCCAGCAGCTCGAATACAGGGCCAGAGACCCAGTACTTC. The chain is built from TRBV5-1 and TRBJ2-5; the D gene is possibly TRBD1 (6 bases). Germline CDR1 and CDR2: SGHRS and YFSETQ. Trimming cost V 3 bases and J 4 bases, with 13 bases left between them. The CDR3 covers 14 residues.

This clone appeared once. The gene calls are TRBV15 and TRBJ1-4; D remains unclear. V lost 7 bases and J 3 bases, leaving 15 bases between the germline ends. The germline V gene encodes CDR1 LNHNV and CDR2 YYDKDF (reference sequence). The CDR3 totals 15 residues. Written as DNA, the CDR3 is TGTGCCACCACGGGCGGGAGGACGTCTAATGAAAAACTGTTTTTT. Its protein product is CATTGGRTSNEKLFF.

The chain uses TRBV6-5 and TRBJ2-1; no clear D. CDR3 length: 14 residues. The ends were cut back, 6 bases at V and 3 bases at J, with 12 bases in the middle. CDR1 is MNHEY, CDR2 SVGAGI, per germline. This CDR3 reads CASSTRKDYNEQFF. The CDR3 DNA sequence: TGTGCCAGCAGCACACGAAAAGACTACAATGAGCAGTTCTTC.

This clone has more than one count but fewer than ten. The V call is TRBV2, the J call TRBJ1-2; D call uncertain. Germline V gene sequence: CDR1 SNHLY, CDR2 FYNNEI. The V end lost 3 bases, the J end lost 5 bases, and 10 bases lay between the germline ends. The CDR3 spans 13 residues. The DNA for the CDR3 is TGTGCCAGCAGTGACCAGATGGAGTATGGCTACACCTTC. As protein: CASSDQMEYGYTF.

The chain recombines TRBV6-1 with TRBJ2-1; 7 positions agree with TRBD2. Germline lookup yields CDR1 MNHNS and CDR2 SASEGT. The CDR3 length is 15 residues. With 8 bases clipped from V and 2 bases from J, the junction kept 9 bases outside the gene matches. The CDR3 region is CASEAPRGTYNEQFF. The CDR3 bases are TGTGCCAGCGAGGCCCCGCGGGGGACCTACAATGAGCAGTTCTTC.

The chain is built from TRBV27 and TRBJ1-4; D unresolved. Germline V gene data show CDR1 as MNHEY and CDR2 as SMNVEV (reference sequence). The CDR3 is 14 residues long. V was trimmed by 3 bases and J by 7 bases, leaving 12 bases between them. The CDR3, as DNA: TGTGCCAGCAGTTTTGCGGGTACGGGTGAAAAACTGTTTTTT. Residues: CASSFAGTGEKLFF.

The chain is built from TRBV7-2 and TRBJ2-1; tentatively, D is TRBD1 (8 bases). V was shortened by 1 base and J by 3 bases, with 13 bases between the two germline ends. This CDR3 has 16 residues. In germline, CDR1 is SGHTA, CDR2 FQGNSA. The CDR3 loop reads CASSLVGGTGYNEQFF. CDR3 DNA sequence: TGTGCCAGCAGCTTAGTGGGGGGGACAGGCTACAATGAGCAGTTCTTC.

The chain links TRBV5-6 to TRBJ2-7; 11 bases fit TRBD2. Trimming at V came to 5 bases and at J to 2 bases, leaving 6 bases not matched to a gene. The CDR3 has 15 residues. Germline CDR1 reads SGHDT; CDR2 reads YYEEEE. CDR3 nucleotide sequence: TGTGCCAGCAGGTATACTAGCGGGGGCACCTACGAGCAGTACTTC. This encodes CASRYTSGGTYEQYF.

The CDR3 loop reads CAISDMTDTEAFF. As DNA, the CDR3 is TGTGCCATCAGTGACATGACAGACACTGAAGCTTTCTTT. J is TRBJ1-1 and V is TRBV10-3; a weak D match, TRBD1 (5 bases). V shed 3 bases and J shed 3 bases, with 8 bases lying between them. This CDR3 is 13 amino acids long. The germline gives CDR1 ENHRY, CDR2 SYGVKD.

This chain connects TRBV6-1 to TRBJ2-7; 9 bases map to TRBD1. With 0 bases clipped from V and 2 bases from J, the junction kept 2 bases outside the gene matches. CDR3 length: 15 amino acids. CDR1 is MNHNS, CDR2 SASEGT, per germline. The CDR3 spells CASSEARQGAYEQYF. The CDR3 DNA is TGTGCCAGCAGTGAAGCCAGACAGGGGGCCTACGAGCAGTACTTC.

This clone was observed at least ten times. The chain joins TRBV27 to TRBJ2-7; 9 positions match TRBD2. After removal of 6 bases from V and 0 bases from J, the junction contained 3 bases not matched to a gene. The germline V gene encodes CDR1 MNHEY and CDR2 SMNVEV (reference sequence). The length of the CDR3 is 14 residues. The CDR3 region is CASRRSGGSYEQYF. Written as DNA, the CDR3 is TGTGCCAGCAGACGTAGCGGGGGCTCCTACGAGCAGTACTTC.

The V gene is TRBV6-5, the J gene TRBJ2-1; 10 positions agree with TRBD2. CDR1 is MNHEY, CDR2 SVGAGI, per germline. This CDR3 has 15 amino acids. V shed 8 bases, J shed 2 bases, and the junction held 6 bases outside the gene matches. The CDR3 reads CASGALAGAYNEQFF. CDR3 sequence (DNA): TGTGCCAGCGGGGCTCTAGCGGGGGCCTACAATGAGCAGTTCTTC.

This clone was detected only a few times. This chain links TRBV5-5 with TRBJ2-7; 9 bases fit TRBD2. The V gene's germline CDR1 is SGHKS and CDR2 YYEKEE (reference sequence). The CDR3 runs 16 residues. The V gene end was trimmed by 2 bases and the J gene end by 3 bases; junction bases not matched to a gene: 9. The CDR3 is CASSLEGSGRIYEQYF. As DNA, the CDR3 is TGTGCCAGCAGCTTAGAGGGTAGCGGGAGAATCTACGAGCAGTACTTC.

The chain combines TRBV18 with TRBJ1-1; D remains ambiguous. Germline V gives CDR1 KGHSH, CDR2 LQKENI. The ends were cut back, 6 bases at V and 5 bases at J, with 22 bases in the middle. The CDR3 contains 16 residues. The CDR3 protein is CASSPWKGALNTEAFF. In nucleotides, the CDR3 is TGTGCCAGCTCGCCCTGGAAAGGAGCCTTAAATACTGAAGCTTTCTTT.

This chain uses TRBV6-1 with TRBJ1-1, with unresolved D. Germline CDR1 and CDR2: MNHNS and SASEGT. V lost 0 bases and J 0 bases, leaving 8 bases between the germline ends. The CDR3 runs to 15 residues. The CDR3 region has the DNA TGTGCCAGCAGTGAAGCGTTAGAGATGAACACTGAAGCTTTCTTT. This encodes CASSEALEMNTEAFF.

The rearrangement uses TRBV6-1 and TRBJ2-3; a weak D match, TRBD1 (6 bases). The length of the CDR3 is 15 residues. Looked up from germline, CDR1 is MNHNS and CDR2 is SASEGT. The V and J ends lost 4 bases and 11 bases respectively, with 22 bases between them. CDR3 in DNA: TGTGCCAGCAGTGCGACCCGGGACACCGATAACGGGCAGTATTTT. This codes for CASSATRDTDNGQYF.

The rearrangement joins TRBV27 to TRBJ2-1, with TRBD2 matching 9 bases. From germline, CDR1 is MNHEY and CDR2 SMNVEV (reference sequence). Unmatched junction bases numbered 3, after V lost 8 bases and J lost 7 bases. This CDR3 is 12 amino acids long. The CDR3 is CASHGLANEQFF. CDR3 bases: TGTGCCAGCCACGGACTAGCGAATGAGCAGTTCTTC.

J is TRBJ2-7 and V is TRBV11-2; 7 bases line up with TRBD2. Germline CDR1 is SGHAT and CDR2 is FQNNGV. CDR3 length equals 14 residues. Germline trimming cut 6 bases from V and 6 bases from J; bases unmatched to any gene: 11. The CDR3 sequence: CASRVGLESLEQYF. The DNA of the CDR3 is TGTGCCAGCAGAGTTGGACTAGAAAGTCTCGAGCAGTACTTC.

This rearrangement joins TRBV30 to TRBJ2-3, with D unresolved. Germline CDR1 is GTSNPN and CDR2 is SVGIG (reference sequence). This CDR3 spans 12 amino acids. V was cut by 4 bases and J by 2 bases, with 7 bases left in between. This CDR3 is CAWKLSTDTQYF. The DNA of the CDR3 is TGTGCCTGGAAACTTTCCACAGATACGCAGTATTTT.

The rearrangement joins TRBV7-2 to TRBJ1-6; D gene uncertain. Germline CDR1 reads SGHTA; CDR2 reads FQGNSA. Trimming took off 2 bases at V and 7 bases at J, with 9 bases between the two ends. CDR3 length equals 14 residues. The CDR3 here is CASSLTQSNSPLHF. The CDR3 DNA is TGTGCCAGCAGCTTAACACAGTCAAATTCACCCCTCCACTTT.

V usage is TRBV4-1 and J usage is TRBJ2-7; no clear D. Germline V gene lookup returns CDR1 MGHRA and CDR2 YSYEKL. V shed 0 bases and J shed 7 bases, with 16 bases lying between them. The length of the CDR3 is 15 residues. The CDR3 here is CASSQERFISREQYF. The CDR3 coding sequence is TGCGCCAGCAGCCAAGAACGGTTCATATCTAGGGAGCAGTACTTC.

V usage is TRBV27 and J usage is TRBJ1-1; TRBD1 matches at 8 bases. Germline trimming cut 6 bases from V and 3 bases from J; bases unmatched to any gene: 9. CDR3 length: 15 amino acids. Germline CDR1 MNHEY, CDR2 SMNVEV (reference sequence). This chain's CDR3 is CASRGPGQEDTEAFF. In DNA form, the CDR3 reads TGTGCCAGCAGGGGGCCGGGACAGGAGGACACTGAAGCTTTCTTT.

The rearrangement links TRBV25-1 to TRBJ1-5; D is undetermined. Germline V gene sequence: CDR1 MGHDK, CDR2 SYGVNS. Between the trimmed V and J ends, which lost 1 base and 10 bases, there was a span of 14 bases. The CDR3 runs to 14 residues. CDR3 amino acids: CASSEWGAGIPQHF. As DNA, the CDR3 is TGTGCCAGCAGTGAATGGGGAGCCGGTATTCCCCAGCATTTT.

This chain uses TRBV19 with TRBJ2-3; TRBD1 aligns across 8 bases. Germline V lookup: CDR1 LNHDA, CDR2 SQIVND (reference sequence). The CDR3 extends over 15 amino acids. Unmatched junction bases numbered 6, after V lost 7 bases and J lost 0 bases. CDR3 nucleotides: TGTGCCAGTAAGGCCCGGGACAGGAGCACAGATACGCAGTATTTT. Its translation is CASKARDRSTDTQYF. The full variable domain, with the rest looked up from reference TRBV19 and TRBJ2-3, is DGGITQSPKYLFRKEGQNVTLSCEQNLNHDAMYWYRQDPGQGLRLIYYSQIVNDFQKGDIAEGYSVSREKKESFPLTVTSAQKNPTAFYLCASKARDRSTDTQYFGPGTRLTVL.

The chain is built from TRBV7-2 and TRBJ1-2; 7 nucleotides match TRBD1. CDR1 is SGHTA, CDR2 FQGNSA, per germline. CDR3 length: 14 amino acids. J lost 6 bases, V lost 2 bases, and 6 bases had no gene match. This CDR3 reads CASSLSRQGDGYTF. CDR3 DNA sequence: TGTGCCAGCAGCTTATCCCGACAGGGTGATGGCTACACCTTC. The complete variable domain, with remaining parts taken from reference TRBV7-2 and TRBJ1-2, reads GAGVSQSPSNKVTEKGKDVELRCDPISGHTALYWYRQSLGQGLEFLIYFQGNSAPDKSGLPSDRFSAERTGGSVSTLTIQRTQQEDSAVYLCASSLSRQGDGYTFGSGTRLTVV.

This rearrangement joins TRBV5-6 to TRBJ2-3, with TRBD2 as a possible D gene (5 bases). The V gene's germline CDR1 is SGHDT and CDR2 YYEEEE. CDR3 size: 13 residues. V lost 2 bases and J lost 4, with 8 bases in between. The CDR3 nucleotides are TGTGCCAGCAGCTTAAGCGGCGCAGATACGCAGTATTTT. It codes for CASSLSGADTQYF.

The chain employs TRBV7-2 and TRBJ1-2, with a possible D match to TRBD1 (6 bases). CDR1 and CDR2 from the germline V gene are SGHTA and FQGNSA. V was trimmed by 3 bases and J by 8 bases, leaving 10 bases between them. The CDR3 is 12 amino acids. The CDR3: CASSFTGQGYTF. Here the CDR3 DNA reads TGTGCCAGCAGCTTTACAGGGCAGGGCTACACCTTC.

V is TRBV30 and J is TRBJ1-2; D not certain. The V and J ends lost 0 bases and 6 bases respectively, with 11 bases between them. This CDR3 has 13 amino acids. CDR1 is GTSNPN and CDR2 is SVGIG in the germline V gene (reference sequence). As DNA, the CDR3 is TGTGCCTGGAGTGTATCCGCGCTGAATGGCTACACCTTC. It is translated as CAWSVSALNGYTF.

This chain's CDR3 is CASSFAGANTDTQYF. CDR3 nucleotides: TGCGCCAGCAGCTTTGCAGGGGCCAACACAGATACGCAGTATTTT. This chain links TRBV5-1 with TRBJ2-3; the D gene is possibly TRBD1 (6 bases). The CDR3 loop spans 15 amino acids. V dropped 2 bases and J dropped 2 bases, with 12 bases sitting between them. Germline CDR1 reads SGHRS; CDR2 reads YFSETQ.